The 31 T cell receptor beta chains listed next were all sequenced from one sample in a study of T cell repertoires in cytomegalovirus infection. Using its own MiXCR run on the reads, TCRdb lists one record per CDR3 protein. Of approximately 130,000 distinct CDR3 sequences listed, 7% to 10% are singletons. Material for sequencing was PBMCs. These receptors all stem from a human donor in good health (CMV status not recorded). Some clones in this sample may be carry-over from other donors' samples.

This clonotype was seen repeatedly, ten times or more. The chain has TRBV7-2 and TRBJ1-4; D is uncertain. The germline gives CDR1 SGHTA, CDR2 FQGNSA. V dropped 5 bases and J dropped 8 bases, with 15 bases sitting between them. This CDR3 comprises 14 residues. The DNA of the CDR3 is TGTGCCAGCAGCGTCGGCCCGGGCCTCGAAAAACTGTTTTTT. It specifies CASSVGPGLEKLFF. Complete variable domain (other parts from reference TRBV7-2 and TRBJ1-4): GAGVSQSPSNKVTEKGKDVELRCDPISGHTALYWYRQSLGQGLEFLIYFQGNSAPDKSGLPSDRFSAERTGGSVSTLTIQRTQQEDSAVYLCASSVGPGLEKLFFGSGTQLSVL.

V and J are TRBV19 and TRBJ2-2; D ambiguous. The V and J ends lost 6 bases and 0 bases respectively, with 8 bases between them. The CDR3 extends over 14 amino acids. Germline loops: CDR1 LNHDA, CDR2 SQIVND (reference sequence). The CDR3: CASRAGSNTGELFF. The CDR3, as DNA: TGTGCCAGTAGGGCAGGCTCGAACACCGGGGAGCTGTTTTTT.

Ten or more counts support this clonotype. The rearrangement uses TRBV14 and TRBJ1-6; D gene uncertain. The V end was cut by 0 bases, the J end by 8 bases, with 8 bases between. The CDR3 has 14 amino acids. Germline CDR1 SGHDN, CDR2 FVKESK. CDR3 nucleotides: TGTGCCAGCAGCCAAGAAGCATCTCATTCACCCCTCCACTTT. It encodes CASSQEASHSPLHF.

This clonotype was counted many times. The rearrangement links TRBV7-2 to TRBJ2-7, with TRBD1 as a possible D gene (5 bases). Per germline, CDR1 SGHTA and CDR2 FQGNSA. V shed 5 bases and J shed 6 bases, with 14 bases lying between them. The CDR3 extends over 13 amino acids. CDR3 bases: TGTGCCAGCAGCGACGCAGGGTTTGGCGAGCAGTACTTC. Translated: CASSDAGFGEQYF.

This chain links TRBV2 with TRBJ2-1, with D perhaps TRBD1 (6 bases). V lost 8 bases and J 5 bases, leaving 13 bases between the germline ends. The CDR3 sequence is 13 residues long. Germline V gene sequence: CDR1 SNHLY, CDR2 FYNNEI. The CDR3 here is CASSGQRDNEQFF. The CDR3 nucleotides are TGTGCCAGCTCTGGACAGAGGGACAATGAGCAGTTCTTC.

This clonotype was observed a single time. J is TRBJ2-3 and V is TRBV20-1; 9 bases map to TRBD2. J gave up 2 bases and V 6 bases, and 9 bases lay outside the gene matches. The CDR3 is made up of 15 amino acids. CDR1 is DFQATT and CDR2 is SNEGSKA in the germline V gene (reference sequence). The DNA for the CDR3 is TGCAGTGCAACGACGCTAGCGGGGTTCACAGATACGCAGTATTTT. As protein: CSATTLAGFTDTQYF.

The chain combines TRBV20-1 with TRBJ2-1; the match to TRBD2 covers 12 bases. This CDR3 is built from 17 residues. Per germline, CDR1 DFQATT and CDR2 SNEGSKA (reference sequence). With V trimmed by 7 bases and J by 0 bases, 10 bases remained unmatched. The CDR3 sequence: CSGLTSGGQSSYNEQFF. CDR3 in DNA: TGCAGTGGCCTGACTAGCGGGGGCCAAAGCTCCTACAATGAGCAGTTCTTC.

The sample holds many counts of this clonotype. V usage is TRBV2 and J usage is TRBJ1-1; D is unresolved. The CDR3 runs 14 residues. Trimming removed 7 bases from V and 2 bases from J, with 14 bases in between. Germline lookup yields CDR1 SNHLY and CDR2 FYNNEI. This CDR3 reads CASTSWAQNTEAFF. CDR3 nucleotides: TGTGCCAGCACCTCCTGGGCGCAAAACACTGAAGCTTTCTTT.

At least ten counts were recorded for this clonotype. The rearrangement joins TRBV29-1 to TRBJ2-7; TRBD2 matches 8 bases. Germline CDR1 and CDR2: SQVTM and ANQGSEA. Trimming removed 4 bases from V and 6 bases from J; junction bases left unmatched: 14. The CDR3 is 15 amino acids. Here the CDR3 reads CSVGNGGGKLGEQYF. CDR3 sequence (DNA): TGCAGCGTTGGGAATGGCGGGGGGAAACTCGGCGAGCAGTACTTC.

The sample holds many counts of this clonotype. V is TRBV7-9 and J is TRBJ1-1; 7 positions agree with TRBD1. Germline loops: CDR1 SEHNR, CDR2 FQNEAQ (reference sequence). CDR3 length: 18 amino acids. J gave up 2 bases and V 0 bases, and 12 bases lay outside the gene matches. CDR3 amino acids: CASSLAGTVGRINTEAFF. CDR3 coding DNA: TGTGCCAGCAGCTTAGCAGGGACAGTCGGAAGGATTAACACTGAAGCTTTCTTT.

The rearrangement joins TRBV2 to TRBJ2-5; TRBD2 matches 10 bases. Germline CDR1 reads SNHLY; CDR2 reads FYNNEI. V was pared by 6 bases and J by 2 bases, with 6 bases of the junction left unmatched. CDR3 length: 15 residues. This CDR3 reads CASSRGLATQETQYF. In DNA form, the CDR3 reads TGTGCCAGCAGCCGGGGACTAGCGACTCAAGAGACCCAGTACTTC.

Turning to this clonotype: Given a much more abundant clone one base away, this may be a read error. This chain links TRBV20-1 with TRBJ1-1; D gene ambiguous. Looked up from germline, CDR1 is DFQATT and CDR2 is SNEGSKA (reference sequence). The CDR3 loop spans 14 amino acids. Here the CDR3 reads CIARDPTMNTEAFF. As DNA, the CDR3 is TGCATTGCTAGAGATCCGACAATGAACACTGAAGCTTTCTTT.

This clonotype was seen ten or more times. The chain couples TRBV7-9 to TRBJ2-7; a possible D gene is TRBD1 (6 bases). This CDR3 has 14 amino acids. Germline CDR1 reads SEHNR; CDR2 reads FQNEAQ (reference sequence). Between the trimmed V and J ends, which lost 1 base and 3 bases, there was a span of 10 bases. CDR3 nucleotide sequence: TGTGCCAGCAGCTTAGTTGGGGACAACTACGAGCAGTACTTC. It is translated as CASSLVGDNYEQYF.

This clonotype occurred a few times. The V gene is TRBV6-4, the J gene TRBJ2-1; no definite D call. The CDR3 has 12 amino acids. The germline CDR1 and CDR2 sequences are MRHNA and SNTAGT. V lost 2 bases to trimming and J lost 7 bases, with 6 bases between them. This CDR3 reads CASSDPPNEQFF. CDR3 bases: TGTGCCAGCAGTGACCCTCCTAATGAGCAGTTCTTC.

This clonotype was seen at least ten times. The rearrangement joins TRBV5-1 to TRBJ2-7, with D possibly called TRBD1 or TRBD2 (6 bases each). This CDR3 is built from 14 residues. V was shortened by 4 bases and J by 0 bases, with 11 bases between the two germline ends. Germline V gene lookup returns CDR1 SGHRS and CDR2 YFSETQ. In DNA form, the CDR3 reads TGCGCCAGCAGCCCGGGGGACATCTCCTACGAGCAGTACTTC. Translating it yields CASSPGDISYEQYF.

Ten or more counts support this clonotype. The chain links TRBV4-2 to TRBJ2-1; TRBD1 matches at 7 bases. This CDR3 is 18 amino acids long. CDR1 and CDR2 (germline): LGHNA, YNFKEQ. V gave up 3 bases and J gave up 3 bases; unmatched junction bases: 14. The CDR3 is CASSHQLPTGAFYNEQFF. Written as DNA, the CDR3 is TGTGCCAGCAGCCACCAACTCCCCACAGGGGCTTTCTACAATGAGCAGTTCTTC.

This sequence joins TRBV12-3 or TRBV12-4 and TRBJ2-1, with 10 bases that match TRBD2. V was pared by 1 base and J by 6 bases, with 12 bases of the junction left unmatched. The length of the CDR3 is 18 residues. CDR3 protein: CASSLGLISSGGANEQFF. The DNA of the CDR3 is TGTGCCAGCAGTTTAGGACTGATATCCAGCGGGGGGGCCAATGAGCAGTTCTTC.

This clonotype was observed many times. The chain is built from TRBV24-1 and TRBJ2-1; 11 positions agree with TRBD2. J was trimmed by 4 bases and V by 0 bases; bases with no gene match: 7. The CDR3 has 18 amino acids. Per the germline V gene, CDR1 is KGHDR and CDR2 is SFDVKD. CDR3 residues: CATSDLGVSSGGYNEQFF. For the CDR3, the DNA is TGTGCCACCAGTGATTTGGGTGTGTCTAGCGGGGGGTACAATGAGCAGTTCTTC.

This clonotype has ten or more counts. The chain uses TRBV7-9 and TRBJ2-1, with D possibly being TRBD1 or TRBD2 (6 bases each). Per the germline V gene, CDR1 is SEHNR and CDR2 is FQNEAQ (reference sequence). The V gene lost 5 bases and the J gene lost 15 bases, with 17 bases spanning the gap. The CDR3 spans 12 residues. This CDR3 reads CASSQNGGPLFF. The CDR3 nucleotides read TGTGCCAGCAGCCAGAACGGGGGCCCCTTGTTCTTC.

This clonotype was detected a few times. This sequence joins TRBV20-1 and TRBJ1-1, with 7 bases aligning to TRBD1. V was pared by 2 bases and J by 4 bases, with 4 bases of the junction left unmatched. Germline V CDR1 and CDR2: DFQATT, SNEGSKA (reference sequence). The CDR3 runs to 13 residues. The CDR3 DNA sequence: TGCAGTGCTAGACCAGGGGGACCCACTGAAGCTTTCTTT. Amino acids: CSARPGGPTEAFF.

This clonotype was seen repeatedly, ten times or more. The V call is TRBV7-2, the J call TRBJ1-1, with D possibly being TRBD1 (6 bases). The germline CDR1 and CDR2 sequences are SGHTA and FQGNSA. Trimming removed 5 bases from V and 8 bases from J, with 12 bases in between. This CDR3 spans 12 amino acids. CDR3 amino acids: CASSIQGPEAFF. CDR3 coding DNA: TGTGCCAGCAGCATACAGGGACCCGAAGCTTTCTTT.

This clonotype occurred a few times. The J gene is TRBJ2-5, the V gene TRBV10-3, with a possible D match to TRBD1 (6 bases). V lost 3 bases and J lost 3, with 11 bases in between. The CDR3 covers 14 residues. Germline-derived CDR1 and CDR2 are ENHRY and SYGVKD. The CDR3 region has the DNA TGTGCCATCAGTGATGGGACAAGTGAAGAGACCCAGTACTTC. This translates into CAISDGTSEETQYF.

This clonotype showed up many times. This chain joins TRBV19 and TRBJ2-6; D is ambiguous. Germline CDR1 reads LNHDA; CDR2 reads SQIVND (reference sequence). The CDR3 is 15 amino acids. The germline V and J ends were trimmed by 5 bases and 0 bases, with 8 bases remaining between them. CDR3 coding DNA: TGTGCCAGTAGTGCGCGGTCCTCTGGGGCCAACGTCCTGACTTTC. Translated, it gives CASSARSSGANVLTF.

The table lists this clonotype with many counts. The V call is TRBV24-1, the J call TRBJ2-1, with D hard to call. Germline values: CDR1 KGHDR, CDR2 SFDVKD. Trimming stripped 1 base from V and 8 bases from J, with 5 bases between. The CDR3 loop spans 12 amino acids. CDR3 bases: TGTGCCACCAGTGATTTCGAGGATGAGCAGTTCTTC. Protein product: CATSDFEDEQFF.

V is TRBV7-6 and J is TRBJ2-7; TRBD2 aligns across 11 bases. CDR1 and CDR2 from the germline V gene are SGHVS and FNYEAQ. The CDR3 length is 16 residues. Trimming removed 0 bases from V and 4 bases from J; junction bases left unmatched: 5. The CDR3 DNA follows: TGTGCCAGCAGCTTAGCGCTTAGCGGGGGGGCGTACGAGCAGTACTTC. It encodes CASSLALSGGAYEQYF.

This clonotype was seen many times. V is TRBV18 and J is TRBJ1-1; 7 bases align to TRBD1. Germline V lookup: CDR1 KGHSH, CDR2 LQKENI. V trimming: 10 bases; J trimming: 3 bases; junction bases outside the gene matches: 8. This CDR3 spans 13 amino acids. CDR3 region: CATRTGIDTEAFF. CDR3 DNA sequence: TGTGCCACCCGGACAGGCATAGACACTGAAGCTTTCTTT.

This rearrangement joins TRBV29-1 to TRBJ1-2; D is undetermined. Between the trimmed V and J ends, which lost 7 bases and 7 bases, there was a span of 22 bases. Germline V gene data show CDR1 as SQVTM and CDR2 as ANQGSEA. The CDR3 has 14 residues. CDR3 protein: CSGSEEGSKPGYTF. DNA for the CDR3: TGCAGCGGATCCGAGGAGGGCAGCAAGCCTGGCTACACCTTC.

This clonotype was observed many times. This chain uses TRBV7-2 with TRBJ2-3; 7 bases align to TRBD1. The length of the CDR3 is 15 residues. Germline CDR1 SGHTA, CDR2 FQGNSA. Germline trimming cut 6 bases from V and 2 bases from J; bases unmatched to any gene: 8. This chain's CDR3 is CASSFTGTDTDTQYF. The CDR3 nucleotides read TGTGCCAGCAGTTTTACCGGGACAGACACAGATACGCAGTATTTT.

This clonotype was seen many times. The CDR3 protein is CASSLDRGALGRYF. CDR3 bases: TGTGCCAGCAGTTTAGACAGAGGGGCCCTCGGGCGGTATTTT. The rearrangement links TRBV28 to TRBJ2-3; tentatively, D is TRBD1 or TRBD2 (5 bases each). The CDR3 is made up of 14 amino acids. V was clipped by 2 bases and J by 14 bases, with 20 bases between them. The germline gives CDR1 MDHEN, CDR2 SYDVKM.

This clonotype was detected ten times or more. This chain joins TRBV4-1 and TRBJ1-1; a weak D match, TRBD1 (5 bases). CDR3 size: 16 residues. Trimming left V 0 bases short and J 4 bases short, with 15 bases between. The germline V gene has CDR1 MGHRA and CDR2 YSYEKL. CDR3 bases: TGCGCCAGCAGCCAAGATTGGCCCTCGGGGGGCACTGAAGCTTTCTTT. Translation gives CASSQDWPSGGTEAFF.

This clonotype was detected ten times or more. CDR3 residues: CSARDQSQLRTEAFF. The CDR3 nucleotides read TGCAGTGCTAGAGATCAAAGCCAGTTGAGGACTGAAGCTTTCTTT. The V call is TRBV20-1, the J call TRBJ1-1; D gene uncertain. The CDR3 length is 15 residues. From germline, CDR1 is DFQATT and CDR2 SNEGSKA (reference sequence). Trimming took 0 bases from V and 5 from J, leaving 16 bases between them.